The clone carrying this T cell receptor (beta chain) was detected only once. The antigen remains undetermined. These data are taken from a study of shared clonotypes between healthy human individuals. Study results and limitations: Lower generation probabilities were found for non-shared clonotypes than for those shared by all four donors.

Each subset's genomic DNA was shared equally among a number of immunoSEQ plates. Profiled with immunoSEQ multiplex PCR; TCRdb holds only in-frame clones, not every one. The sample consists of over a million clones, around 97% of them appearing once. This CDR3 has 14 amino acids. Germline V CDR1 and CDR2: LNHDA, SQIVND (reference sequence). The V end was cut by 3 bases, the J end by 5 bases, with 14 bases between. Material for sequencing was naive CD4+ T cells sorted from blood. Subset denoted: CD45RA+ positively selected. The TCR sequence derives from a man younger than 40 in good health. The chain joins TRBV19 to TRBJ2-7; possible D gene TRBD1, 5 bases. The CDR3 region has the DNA TGTGCCAGTAGTATTAACAAGGGGTCAAACGAGCAGTACTTC. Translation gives CASSINKGSNEQYF.